This T cell receptor (beta chain) derives from a study of cytomegalovirus exposure and HLA in healthy donors. Study-wide results and caveats: Being indistinguishable, some V segments were excluded, TRBV6-2 and TRBV6-3 among them. Being productive about 87% or about 30% of the time was typical of most TCR beta V segments in an earlier analysis. The Asian-associated ancestry cluster reportedly had fewer N-insertions than the approximately 670-donor mean in a later analysis.

V dropped 5 bases and J dropped 3; count of bases not matched to a gene: 7. The CDR3 spans 15 residues. Germline V gene lookup returns CDR1 SGHTA and CDR2 FQGNSA. Primers for the PCR totalled 60 Vbeta and 13 Jbeta. The protocol was immunoSEQ multiplex PCR, while the TCRdb copy is restricted to in-frame clones and leaves out a portion. The table lists approximately 150,000 clones, 80% of them singletons. As regards this clone: Antigen specificity is unknown.

The chain couples TRBV7-2 to TRBJ2-7; 10 nucleotides line up with TRBD2. Material: PBMCs. The receptor comes from a young man in good health and CMV-seropositive. The CDR3 here is CASSPLAGVLYEQYF. CDR3 nucleotide sequence: TGTGCCAGCAGCCCTCTAGCGGGGGTCCTCTACGAGCAGTACTTC.